A selection of T cell receptor beta chains follows, all from one sample in a study of OX40 agonist ivuxolimab in advanced cancers. Some clones are missing from TCRdb's copy, which holds only in-frame ones; the method was immunoSEQ multiplex PCR. The profile shows about 71,000 clones, approximately 94% of them singletons. Material: CD4+ or CD8+ T cells sorted from blood, obtained in a trial of the OX40 agonist ivuxolimab. These receptors all come from an adult with an advanced solid tumor such as melanoma, head and neck, liver or kidney cancer. Each CDR3 is given with its conserved first and last residue. D genes are given only for firm matches. Part of the rows lack a size; the others show once, few, many or a class for expanded clones.

j_call,cdr3_length,d_call,clone_size,v_call,cdr3_nt,cdr3_aa
TRBJ2-3,13,-,once,TRBV9,TGTGCCAGCGGAGGATTAGGGGCAGATACGCAGTATTTT,CASGGLGADTQYF
TRBJ2-7,16,TRBD2,-,TRBV4-3,TGCGCCAGCAGCCAAGGCGGGGGGCCGATCTCCTACGAGCAGTACTTC,CASSQGGGPISYEQYF
TRBJ2-7,12,-,-,TRBV10-3,TGTGCCAGCCACGGGGCCTCCTACGAGCAGTACTTC,CASHGASYEQYF
TRBJ1-5,13,-,-,TRBV4-1,TGCGCCAGCAGCCAAGATGAGGGGAAGCCCCAGCATTTT,CASSQDEGKPQHF
TRBJ1-4,16,TRBD1,-,TRBV15,TGTGCCACCAGCACGACAAGAGGGACAGGCCTTGAAAAACTGTTTTTT,CATSTTRGTGLEKLFF
TRBJ1-1,13,-,-,TRBV19,TGTGCCAGTAGGGTTGGGGGTGAGATTGAAGCTTTCTTT,CASRVGGEIEAFF
TRBJ1-1,11,-,-,TRBV19,TGTGCCAGTAGTGTAACGTACAAAGCTTTCTTT,CASSVTYKAFF
TRBJ2-3,11,-,-,TRBV9,TGTGCCAGCAGCCGCACAGATACGCAGTATTTT,CASSRTDTQYF
TRBJ2-3,16,-,-,TRBV29-1,TGCAGCGTTGAAGTGGTCGGCAGGGCTTACACAGATACGCAGTATTTT,CSVEVVGRAYTDTQYF
TRBJ1-5,15,-,-,TRBV19,TGTGCCAGTAACCCGACGGAATATAGCAATCAGCCCCAGCATTTT,CASNPTEYSNQPQHF